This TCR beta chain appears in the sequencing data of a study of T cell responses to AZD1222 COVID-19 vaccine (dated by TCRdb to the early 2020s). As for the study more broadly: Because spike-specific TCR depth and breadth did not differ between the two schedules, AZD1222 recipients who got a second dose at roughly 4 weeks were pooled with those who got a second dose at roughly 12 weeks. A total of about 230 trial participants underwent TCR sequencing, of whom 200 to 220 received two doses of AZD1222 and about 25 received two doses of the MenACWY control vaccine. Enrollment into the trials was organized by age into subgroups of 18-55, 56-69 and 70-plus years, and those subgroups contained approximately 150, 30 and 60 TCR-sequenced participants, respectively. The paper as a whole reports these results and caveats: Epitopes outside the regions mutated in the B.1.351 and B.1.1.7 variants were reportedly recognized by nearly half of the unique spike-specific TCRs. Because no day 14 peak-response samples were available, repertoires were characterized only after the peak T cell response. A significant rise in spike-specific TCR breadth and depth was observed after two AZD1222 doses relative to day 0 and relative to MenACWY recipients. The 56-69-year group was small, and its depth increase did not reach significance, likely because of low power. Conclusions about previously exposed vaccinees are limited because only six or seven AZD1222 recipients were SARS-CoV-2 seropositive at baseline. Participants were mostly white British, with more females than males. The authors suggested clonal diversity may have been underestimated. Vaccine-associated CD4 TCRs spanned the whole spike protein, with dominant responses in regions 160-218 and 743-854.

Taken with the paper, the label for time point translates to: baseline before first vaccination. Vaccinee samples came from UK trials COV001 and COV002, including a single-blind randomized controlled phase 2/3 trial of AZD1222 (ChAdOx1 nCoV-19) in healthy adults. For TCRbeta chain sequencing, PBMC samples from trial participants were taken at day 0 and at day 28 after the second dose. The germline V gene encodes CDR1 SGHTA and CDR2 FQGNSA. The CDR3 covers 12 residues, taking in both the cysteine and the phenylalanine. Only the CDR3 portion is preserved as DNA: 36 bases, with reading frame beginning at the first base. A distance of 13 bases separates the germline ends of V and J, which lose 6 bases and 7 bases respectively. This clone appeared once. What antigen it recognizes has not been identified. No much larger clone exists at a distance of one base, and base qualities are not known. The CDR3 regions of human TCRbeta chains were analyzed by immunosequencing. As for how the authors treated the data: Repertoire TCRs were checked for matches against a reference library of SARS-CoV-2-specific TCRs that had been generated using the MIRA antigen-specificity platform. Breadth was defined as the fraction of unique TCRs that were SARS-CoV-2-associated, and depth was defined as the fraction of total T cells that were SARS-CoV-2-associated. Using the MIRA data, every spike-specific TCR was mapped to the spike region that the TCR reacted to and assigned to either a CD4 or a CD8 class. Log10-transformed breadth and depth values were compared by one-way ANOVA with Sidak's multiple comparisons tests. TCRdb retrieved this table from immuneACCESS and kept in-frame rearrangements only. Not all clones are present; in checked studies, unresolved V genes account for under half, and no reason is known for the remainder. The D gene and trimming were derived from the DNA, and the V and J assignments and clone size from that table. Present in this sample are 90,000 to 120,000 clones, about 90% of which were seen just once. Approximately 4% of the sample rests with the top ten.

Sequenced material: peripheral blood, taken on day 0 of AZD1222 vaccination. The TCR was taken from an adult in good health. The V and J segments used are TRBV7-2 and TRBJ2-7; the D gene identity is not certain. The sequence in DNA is TGTGCCAGCAGTAAACCTCCGTTAGAGCAGTACTTC. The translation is CASSKPPLEQYF.